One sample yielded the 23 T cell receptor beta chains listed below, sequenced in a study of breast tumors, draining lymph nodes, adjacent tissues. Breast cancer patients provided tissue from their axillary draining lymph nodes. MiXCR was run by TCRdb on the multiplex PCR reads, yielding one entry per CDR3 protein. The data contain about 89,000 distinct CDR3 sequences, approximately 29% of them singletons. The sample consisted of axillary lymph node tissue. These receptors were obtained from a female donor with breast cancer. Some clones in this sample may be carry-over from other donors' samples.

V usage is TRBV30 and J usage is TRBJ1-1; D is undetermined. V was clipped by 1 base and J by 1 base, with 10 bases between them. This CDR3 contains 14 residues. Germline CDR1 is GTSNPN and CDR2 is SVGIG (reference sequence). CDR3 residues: CAWSEGWENTEAFF. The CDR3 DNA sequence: TGTGCCTGGAGTGAAGGATGGGAGAACACTGAAGCTTTCTTT.

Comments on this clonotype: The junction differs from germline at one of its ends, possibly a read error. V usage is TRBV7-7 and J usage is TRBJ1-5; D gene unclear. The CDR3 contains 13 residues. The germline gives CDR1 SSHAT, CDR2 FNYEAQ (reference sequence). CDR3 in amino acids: CASSLGPNQPQHF. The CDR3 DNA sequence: TGTGCTAGCAGCTTAGGCCCCAATCAGCCCCAGCATTTT.

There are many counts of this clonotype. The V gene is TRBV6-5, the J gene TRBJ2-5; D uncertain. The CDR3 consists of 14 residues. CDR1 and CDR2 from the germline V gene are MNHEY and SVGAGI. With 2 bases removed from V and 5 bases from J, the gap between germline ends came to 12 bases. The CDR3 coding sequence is TGTGCCAGCAGTTACCTGAAGGGTGGGGAGACCCAGTACTTC. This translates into CASSYLKGGETQYF.

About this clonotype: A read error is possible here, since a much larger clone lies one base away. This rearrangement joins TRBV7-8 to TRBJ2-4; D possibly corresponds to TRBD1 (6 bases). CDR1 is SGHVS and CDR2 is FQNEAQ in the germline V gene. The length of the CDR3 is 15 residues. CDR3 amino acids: CASSSGRGARDIQHF. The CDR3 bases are TGTGCCAGCAGCTCAGGCAGGGGCGCCCGGGACATTCAGCACTTC.

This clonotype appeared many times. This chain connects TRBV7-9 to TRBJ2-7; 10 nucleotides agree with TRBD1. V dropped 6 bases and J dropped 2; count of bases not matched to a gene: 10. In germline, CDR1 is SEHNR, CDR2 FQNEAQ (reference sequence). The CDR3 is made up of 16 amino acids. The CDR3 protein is CASSSTGQGFTYEQYF. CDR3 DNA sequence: TGTGCCAGCAGTTCGACGGGACAGGGGTTCACCTACGAGCAGTACTTC. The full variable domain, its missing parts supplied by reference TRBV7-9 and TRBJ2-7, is DTGVSQNPRHKITKRGQNVTFRCDPISEHNRLYWYRQTLGQGPEFLTYFQNEAQLEKSRLLSDRFSAERPKGSFSTLEIQRTEQGDSAMYLCASSSTGQGFTYEQYFGPGTRLTVT.

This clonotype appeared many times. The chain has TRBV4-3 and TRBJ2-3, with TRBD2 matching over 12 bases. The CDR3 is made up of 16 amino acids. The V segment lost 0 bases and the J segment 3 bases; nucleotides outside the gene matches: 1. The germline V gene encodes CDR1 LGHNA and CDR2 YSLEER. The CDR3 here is CASSQELAGGTDTQYF. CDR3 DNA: TGCGCCAGCAGCCAAGAGCTAGCGGGGGGGACAGATACGCAGTATTTT.

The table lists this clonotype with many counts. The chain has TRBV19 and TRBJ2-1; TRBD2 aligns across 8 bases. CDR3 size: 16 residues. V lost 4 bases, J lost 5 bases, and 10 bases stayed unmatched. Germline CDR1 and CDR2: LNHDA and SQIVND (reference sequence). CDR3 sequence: CASSKIEAGGNNEQFF. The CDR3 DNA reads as TGTGCCAGTAGTAAGATTGAGGCGGGAGGTAACAATGAGCAGTTCTTC.

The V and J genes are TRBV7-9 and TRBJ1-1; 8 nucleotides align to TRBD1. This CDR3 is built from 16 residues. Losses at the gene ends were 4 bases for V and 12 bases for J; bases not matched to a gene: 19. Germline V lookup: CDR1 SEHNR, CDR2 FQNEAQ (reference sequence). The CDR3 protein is CASSSGQVLSARGPFF. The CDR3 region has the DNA TGTGCCAGCAGCTCGGGACAGGTATTAAGCGCCAGGGGACCTTTCTTT.

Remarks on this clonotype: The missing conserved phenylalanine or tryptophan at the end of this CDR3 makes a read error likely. CDR3 nucleotides: TGTGCCAGCTCCCGCCCGGGACTAGCGGGAGCTTTGGGCGGGGAGCTGTTTTTG. Translated, it gives CASSRPGLAGALGGELFL. The V and J genes are TRBV18 and TRBJ2-2, with TRBD2 identical over 14 bases. In germline, CDR1 is KGHSH, CDR2 LQKENI. This CDR3 has 18 amino acids. The trim removed 6 bases at V and 7 bases at J, leaving 13 bases unmatched.

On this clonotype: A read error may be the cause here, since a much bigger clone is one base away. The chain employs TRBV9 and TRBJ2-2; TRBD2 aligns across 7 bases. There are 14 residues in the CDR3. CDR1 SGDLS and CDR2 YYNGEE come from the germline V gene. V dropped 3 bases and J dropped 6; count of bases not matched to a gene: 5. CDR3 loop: CASSAGREPGELFF. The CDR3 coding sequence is TGTGCCAGCAGCGCAGGGCGGGAGCCCGGGGAGCTGTTTTTT.

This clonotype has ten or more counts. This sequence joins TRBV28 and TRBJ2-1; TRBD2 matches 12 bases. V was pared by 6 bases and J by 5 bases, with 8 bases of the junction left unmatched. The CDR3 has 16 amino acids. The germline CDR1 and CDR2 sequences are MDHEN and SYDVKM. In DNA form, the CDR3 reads TGTGCCAGCAGCACTCGACTAGCGGGAGCTGACAATGAGCAGTTCTTC. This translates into CASSTRLAGADNEQFF.

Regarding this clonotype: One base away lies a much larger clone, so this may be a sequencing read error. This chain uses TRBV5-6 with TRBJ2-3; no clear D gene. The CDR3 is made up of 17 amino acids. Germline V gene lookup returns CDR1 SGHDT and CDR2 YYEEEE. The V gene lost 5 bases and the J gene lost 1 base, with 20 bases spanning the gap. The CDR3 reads CASSPNQAAFGTDTQYF. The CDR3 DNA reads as TGTGCCAGCAGTCCGAATCAGGCGGCTTTTGGCACAGATACGCAGTATTTT. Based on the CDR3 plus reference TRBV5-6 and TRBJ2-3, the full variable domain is DAGVTQSPTHLIKTRGQQVTLRCSPKSGHDTVSWYQQALGQGPQFIFQYYEEEERQRGNFPDRFSGHQFPNYSSELNVNALLLGDSALYLCASSPNQAAFGTDTQYFGPGTRLTVL.

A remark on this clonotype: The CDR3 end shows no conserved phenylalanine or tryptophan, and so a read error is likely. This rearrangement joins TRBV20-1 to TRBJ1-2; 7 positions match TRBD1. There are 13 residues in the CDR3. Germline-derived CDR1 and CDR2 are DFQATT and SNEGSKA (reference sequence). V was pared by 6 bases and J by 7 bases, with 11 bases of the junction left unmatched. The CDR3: CSAIQGNLVGYTS. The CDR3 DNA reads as TGCAGTGCCATACAGGGGAATTTGGTTGGCTACACCTCC.

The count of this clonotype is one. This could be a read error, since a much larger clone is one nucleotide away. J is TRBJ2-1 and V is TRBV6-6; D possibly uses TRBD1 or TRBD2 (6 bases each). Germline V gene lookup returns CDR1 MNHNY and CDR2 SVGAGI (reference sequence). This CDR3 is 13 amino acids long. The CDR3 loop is CASEGGLVNEQLF. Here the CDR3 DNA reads TGTGCCAGCGAAGGGGGGCTAGTCAATGAGCAGCTCTTC.

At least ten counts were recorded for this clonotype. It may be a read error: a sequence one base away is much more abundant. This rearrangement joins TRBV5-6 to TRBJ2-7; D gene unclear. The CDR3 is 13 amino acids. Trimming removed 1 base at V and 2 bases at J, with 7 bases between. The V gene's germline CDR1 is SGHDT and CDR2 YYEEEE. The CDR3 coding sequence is TGTGCCAGCAGCTTGACGACAACCTACGAGCAGTACTTC. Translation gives CASSLTTTYEQYF.

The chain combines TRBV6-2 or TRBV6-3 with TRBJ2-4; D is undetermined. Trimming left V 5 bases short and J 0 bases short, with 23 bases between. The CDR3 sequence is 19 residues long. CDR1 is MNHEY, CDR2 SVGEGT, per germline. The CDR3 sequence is CASSERRFGRILAKNIQYF. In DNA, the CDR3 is TGTGCCAGCAGTGAGAGAAGATTCGGACGAATCCTAGCCAAAAACATTCAGTACTTC.

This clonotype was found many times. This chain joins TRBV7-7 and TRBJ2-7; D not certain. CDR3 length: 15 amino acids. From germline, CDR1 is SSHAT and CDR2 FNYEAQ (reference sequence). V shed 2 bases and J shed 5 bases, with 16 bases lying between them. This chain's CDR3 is CASSLSAVDGDEQYF. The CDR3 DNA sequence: TGTGCCAGCAGCTTATCTGCGGTCGATGGGGACGAGCAGTACTTC.

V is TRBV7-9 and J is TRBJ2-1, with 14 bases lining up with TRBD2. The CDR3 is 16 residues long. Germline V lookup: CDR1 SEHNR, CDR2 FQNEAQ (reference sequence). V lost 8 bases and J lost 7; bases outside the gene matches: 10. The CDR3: CASSQGLAGGRNEQFF. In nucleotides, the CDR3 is TGTGCCAGCTCACAAGGACTAGCGGGAGGTCGAAATGAGCAGTTCTTC. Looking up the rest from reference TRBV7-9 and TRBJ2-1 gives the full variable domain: DTGVSQNPRHKITKRGQNVTFRCDPISEHNRLYWYRQTLGQGPEFLTYFQNEAQLEKSRLLSDRFSAERPKGSFSTLEIQRTEQGDSAMYLCASSQGLAGGRNEQFFGPGTRLTVL.

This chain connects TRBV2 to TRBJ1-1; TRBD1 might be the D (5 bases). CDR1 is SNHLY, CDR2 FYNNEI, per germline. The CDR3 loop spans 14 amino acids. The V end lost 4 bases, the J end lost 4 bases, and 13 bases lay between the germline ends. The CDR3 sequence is CASSVGPGSTEAFF. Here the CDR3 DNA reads TGTGCCAGCAGTGTGGGGCCAGGGTCCACTGAAGCTTTCTTT.

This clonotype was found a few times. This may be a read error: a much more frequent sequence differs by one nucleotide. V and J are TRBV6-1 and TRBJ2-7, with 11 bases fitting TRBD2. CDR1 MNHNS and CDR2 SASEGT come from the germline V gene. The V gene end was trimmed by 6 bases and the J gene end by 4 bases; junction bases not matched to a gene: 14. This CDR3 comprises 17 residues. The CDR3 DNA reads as TGTGCCAGCAGGGGCAGATTACTAGCGGGAGTCACATACGAGCAGTACTTC. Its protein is CASRGRLLAGVTYEQYF.

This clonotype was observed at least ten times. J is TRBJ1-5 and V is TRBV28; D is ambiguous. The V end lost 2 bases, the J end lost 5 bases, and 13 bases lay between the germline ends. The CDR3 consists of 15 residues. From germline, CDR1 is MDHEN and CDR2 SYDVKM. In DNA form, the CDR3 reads TGTGCCAGCAGTTTAACCGGCGGCTTGGATCAGCCCCAGCATTTT. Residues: CASSLTGGLDQPQHF.

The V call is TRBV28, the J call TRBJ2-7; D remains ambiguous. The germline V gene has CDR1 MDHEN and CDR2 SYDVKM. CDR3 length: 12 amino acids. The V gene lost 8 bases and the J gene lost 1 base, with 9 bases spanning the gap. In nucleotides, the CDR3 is TGTGCCAGCCAAGCGTTATCCTACGAGCAGTACTTC. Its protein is CASQALSYEQYF. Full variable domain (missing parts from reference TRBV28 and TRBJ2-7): DVKVTQSSRYLVKRTGEKVFLECVQDMDHENMFWYRQDPGLGLRLIYFSYDVKMKEKGDIPEGYSVSREKKERFSLILESASTNQTSMYLCASQALSYEQYFGPGTRLTVT.

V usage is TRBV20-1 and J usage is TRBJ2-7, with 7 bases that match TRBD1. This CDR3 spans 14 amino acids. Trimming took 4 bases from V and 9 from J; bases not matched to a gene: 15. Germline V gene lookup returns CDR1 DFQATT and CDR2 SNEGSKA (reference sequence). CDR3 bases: TGCAGTGCTAAAACCGAGACAGGGTCCCACGGGCAGTACTTC. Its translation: CSAKTETGSHGQYF.